This T cell receptor (beta chain) was identified during a study of blood T cell repertoires in COVID-19. The wider study: From T cells, B-cell-depleted T cells, or PBMCs came the material, which was cDNA or gDNA.

This CDR3 comprises 16 residues. J lost 1 base, V lost 2 bases, and 2 bases had no gene match. Germline V gene data show CDR1 as SGHVS and CDR2 as FNYEAQ. As originally analysed: Counts of nucleated cells, estimated from reference gene primer amplification, were obtained. The assay was immunoSEQ multiplex PCR, and TCRdb's table has in-frame clones only and misses some. The V and J calls and clone size are taken from that table; D and trimming were inferred from the DNA. The profile shows tens of thousands of clones, over 85% of them singletons. The sequence was collected from a man older than 75 with acute or convalescent COVID-19. The sequenced material came from peripheral blood. This sequence joins TRBV7-6 and TRBJ2-6; 7 bases agree with TRBD1. CDR3 bases: TGTGCCAGCAGCTTACGGGGACAGTCTGGGGCCAACGTCCTGACTTTC. As protein: CASSLRGQSGANVLTF.